This TCR beta chain was observed in a study of PD-L1 blockade in urothelial cancer. About the research overall: The patients first took atezolizumab around 2014, receiving 1,200 mg intravenously every 3 weeks.

This CDR3 has 13 residues. With 7 bases clipped from V and 1 base from J, the junction kept 3 bases outside the gene matches. Germline lookup yields CDR1 MNHNS and CDR2 SASEGT. This clone was seen once. Its antigen remains unknown. Time point denoted: peripheral blood 6 weeks after treatment start. Assay used: immunoSEQ multiplex PCR; TCRdb lists only in-frame clones, some missing. Here the sample spans roughly 100,000 clones, less than 90% being singletons. Broader study findings: In blood at 3 weeks, tumor-associated clones expanded more among patients with durable benefit.

The sequencing here drew on PBMCs, taken around atezolizumab (anti-PD-L1) treatment. The sequence derives from a man between 70 and 80 years old with urothelial cancer. The chain has TRBV6-1 and TRBJ1-1; 7 nucleotides agree with TRBD1. This chain's CDR3 is CASTRTGNTEAFF. The DNA of the CDR3 is TGTGCCAGCACCCGGACAGGGAACACTGAAGCTTTCTTT.